This paragraph reports one T cell receptor beta chain. The antigen remains unidentified. This sample stems from a study of OX40 agonist ivuxolimab in advanced cancers. Broader study findings: Doses of 0.1 to 3.0 mg/kg were accompanied by clonal expansion of CD4+ and CD8+ blood T cells by week 6.

The germline V gene encodes CDR1 MGHRA and CDR2 YSYEKL. V was pared by 0 bases and J by 2 bases, with 8 bases between. The CDR3 covers 15 residues. Sequencing was performed with immunoSEQ multiplex PCR; in TCRdb, only in-frame clones are kept and a portion is missing. The repertoire includes tens of thousands of clones, around four fifths of them detected once, and 50% to 60% sits in the top ten. Sequencing used CD4+ or CD8+ T cells sorted from blood, obtained in a trial of the OX40 agonist ivuxolimab. V and J are TRBV4-1 and TRBJ1-3; maybe TRBD1 (6 bases). This sequence originates from an adult with an advanced solid tumor such as melanoma, head and neck, liver or kidney cancer. The CDR3 is CASSQDKGAGNTIYF. In nucleotides, the CDR3 is TGCGCCAGCAGCCAAGATAAGGGGGCTGGAAACACCATATATTTT.